The T cell receptor (beta chain) described here comes from a study of blood T cell repertoires in COVID-19. Some clones are missing from TCRdb's copy, which holds only in-frame ones; the method was immunoSEQ multiplex PCR. The table records some 170,000 clones, roughly four fifths of them present only once. The germline V gene has CDR1 MNHEY and CDR2 SVGAGI. With 6 bases removed from V and 3 bases from J, the gap between germline ends came to 6 bases. The CDR3 consists of 13 residues. The chain is built from TRBV6-5 and TRBJ1-6; D call uncertain. Sequenced input: peripheral blood. This TCR was recovered from a woman of 80 years or more with acute or convalescent COVID-19. CDR3 region: CASSEDYNSPLHF. CDR3 in DNA: TGTGCCAGCAGCGAGGACTATAATTCACCCCTCCACTTT.